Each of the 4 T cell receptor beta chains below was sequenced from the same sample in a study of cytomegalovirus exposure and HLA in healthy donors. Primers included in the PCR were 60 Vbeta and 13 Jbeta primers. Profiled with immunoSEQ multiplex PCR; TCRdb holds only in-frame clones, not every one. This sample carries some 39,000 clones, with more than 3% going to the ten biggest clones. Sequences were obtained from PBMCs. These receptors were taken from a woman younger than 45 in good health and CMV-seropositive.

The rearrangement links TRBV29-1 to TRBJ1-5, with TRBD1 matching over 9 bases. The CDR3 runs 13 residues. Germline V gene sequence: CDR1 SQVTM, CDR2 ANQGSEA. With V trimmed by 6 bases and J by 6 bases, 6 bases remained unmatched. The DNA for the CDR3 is TGCAGCGTCGGGACAGGGTTCGTTCAGCCCCAGCATTTT. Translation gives CSVGTGFVQPQHF.

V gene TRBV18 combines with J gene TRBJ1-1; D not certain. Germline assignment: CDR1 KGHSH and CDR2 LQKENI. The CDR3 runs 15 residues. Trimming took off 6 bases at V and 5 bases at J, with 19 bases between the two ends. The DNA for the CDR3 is TGTGCCAGCTCTCCTAACGTCGTTATAGATACTGAAGCTTTCTTT. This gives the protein CASSPNVVIDTEAFF.

DNA of the CDR3: TGTGCCAGCAGCTTGGCGCTCACCCGCAGGGCAAATTCACCCCTCCACTTT. This gives the protein CASSLALTRRANSPLHF. This chain joins TRBV5-4 and TRBJ1-6, with D perhaps TRBD1 (5 bases). CDR3 size: 17 residues. V lost 0 bases to trimming and J lost 7 bases, with 17 bases between them. Germline CDR1 is SGHNT and CDR2 is YYREEE (reference sequence). The variable domain in full, completed from reference TRBV5-4 and TRBJ1-6, reads ETGVTQSPTHLIKTRGQQVTLRCSSQSGHNTVSWYQQALGQGPQFIFQYYREEENGRGNFPPRFSGLQFPNYSSELNVNALELDDSALYLCASSLALTRRANSPLHFGNGTRLTVT.

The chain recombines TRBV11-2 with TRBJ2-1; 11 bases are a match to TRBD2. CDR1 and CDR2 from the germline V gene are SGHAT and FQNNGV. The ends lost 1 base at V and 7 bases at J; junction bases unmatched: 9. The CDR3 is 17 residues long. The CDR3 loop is CASSLASASGGINEQFF. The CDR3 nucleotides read TGTGCCAGCAGCTTAGCGTCGGCTAGCGGGGGGATAAATGAGCAGTTCTTC. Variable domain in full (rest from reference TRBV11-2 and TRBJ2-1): EAGVAQSPRYKIIEKRQSVAFWCNPISGHATLYWYQQILGQGPKLLIQFQNNGVVDDSQLPKDRFSAERLKGVDSTLKIQPAKLEDSAVYLCASSLASASGGINEQFFGPGTRLTVL.